These 16 T cell receptor beta chains share one sample of origin, sequenced in a study of blood T cell repertoires in COVID-19. Data came from immunoSEQ multiplex PCR; TCRdb stores just in-frame clones and leaves some out. This sample has approximately 250,000 clones, with around 86% found just once. The specimen sequenced was peripheral blood. All receptors come from a woman in her fifties or sixties who had recovered from COVID-19.

In its sample, this clone was seen once. The chain links TRBV18 to TRBJ2-7, with TRBD1 identical over 8 bases. The germline V gene has CDR1 KGHSH and CDR2 LQKENI. This CDR3 is built from 16 residues. V lost 3 bases, J lost 0 bases, and 7 bases stayed unmatched. DNA of the CDR3: TGTGCCAGCTCACCCTCCGGGACAGGCGGCTCCTACGAGCAGTACTTC. Residues: CASSPSGTGGSYEQYF.

This chain connects TRBV4-2 to TRBJ1-6, with D possibly matching TRBD1 (5 bases). Trimming shortened V by 2 bases and J by 5 bases, and 13 bases separated the two germline ends. CDR1 is LGHNA, CDR2 YNFKEQ, per germline. This CDR3 is built from 16 residues. CDR3 DNA sequence: TGTGCCAGCAGCCAAACTTACAGGCCCAATAATTCACCCCTCCACTTT. Its translation: CASSQTYRPNNSPLHF.

The V gene is TRBV19, the J gene TRBJ2-3, with D maybe TRBD2 (6 bases). CDR3 length equals 16 residues. V lost 0 bases to trimming and J lost 3 bases, with 13 bases between them. Germline lookup yields CDR1 LNHDA and CDR2 SQIVND (reference sequence). CDR3 loop: CASSIEEGSTTDTQYF. The CDR3 DNA reads as TGTGCCAGTAGTATAGAGGAGGGGAGCACAACAGATACGCAGTATTTT.

The table lists this clone with a few counts. The J gene is TRBJ1-1, the V gene TRBV6-5, with 7 bases lining up with TRBD1. With V trimmed by 8 bases and J by 0 bases, 3 bases remained unmatched. There are 13 residues in the CDR3. The germline CDR1 and CDR2 sequences are MNHEY and SVGAGI. The CDR3 bases are TGTGCCAGCGGACAGGTCATGAACACTGAAGCTTTCTTT. It yields the protein CASGQVMNTEAFF.

This rearrangement joins TRBV6-4 to TRBJ2-2, with 9 bases identical to TRBD1. The CDR3 runs 16 residues. The ends lost 0 bases at V and 4 bases at J; junction bases unmatched: 3. From germline, CDR1 is MRHNA and CDR2 SNTAGT. CDR3: CASSDSGTGLTGELFF. In DNA, the CDR3 is TGTGCCAGCAGTGACTCTGGGACAGGGCTCACCGGGGAGCTGTTTTTT.

CDR3 sequence: CASRRTSGGNQETQYF. The CDR3, as DNA: TGTGCCAGCAGACGGACTAGCGGGGGGAACCAAGAGACCCAGTACTTC. The chain recombines TRBV7-9 with TRBJ2-5; 14 positions match TRBD2. This CDR3 is built from 16 residues. The J segment lost 0 bases and the V segment lost 6 bases, leaving 3 bases of the junction unmatched. The germline V gene has CDR1 SEHNR and CDR2 FQNEAQ (reference sequence).

This chain connects TRBV9 to TRBJ1-1, with D uncertain. Germline V lookup: CDR1 SGDLS, CDR2 YYNGEE. V lost 0 bases to trimming and J lost 1 base, with 7 bases between them. This CDR3 region has 14 residues. In DNA form, the CDR3 reads TGTGCCAGCAGCGTAGCTGCGGGGAACACTGAAGCTTTCTTT. It encodes CASSVAAGNTEAFF.

The chain links TRBV11-3 to TRBJ2-1; the match to TRBD2 covers 11 bases. The V segment lost 4 bases and the J segment 9 bases; nucleotides outside the gene matches: 8. The CDR3 length is 15 residues. Germline V lookup: CDR1 SGHNT, CDR2 YENEEA. The chain's CDR3 is CASSSSGGLTTEQFF. CDR3 coding DNA: TGTGCCAGCAGCTCTAGCGGGGGGCTGACAACTGAGCAGTTCTTC. The variable domain in full, with the rest retrieved from reference TRBV11-3 and TRBJ2-1, is EAGVVQSPRYKIIEKKQPVAFWCNPISGHNTLYWYLQNLGQGPELLIRYENEEAVDDSQLPKDRFSAERLKGVDSTLKIQPAELGDSAVYLCASSSSGGLTTEQFFGPGTRLTVL.

The table lists this clone with a few counts. The genes are TRBV2 and TRBJ1-5, with 10 positions matching TRBD1. This CDR3 is built from 15 residues. Trimming took 6 bases from V and 6 from J; bases not matched to a gene: 8. Germline lookup yields CDR1 SNHLY and CDR2 FYNNEI. This CDR3 is CASSLRTGGFQPQHF. CDR3 nucleotide sequence: TGTGCCAGCAGCCTCAGGACAGGGGGATTTCAGCCCCAGCATTTT. Variable domain in full (rest from reference TRBV2 and TRBJ1-5): EPEVTQTPSHQVTQMGQEVILRCVPISNHLYFYWYRQILGQKVEFLVSFYNNEISEKSEIFDDQFSVERPDGSNFTLKIRSTKLEDSAMYFCASSLRTGGFQPQHFGDGTRLSIL.

This chain uses TRBV7-9 with TRBJ1-3; 10 bases agree with TRBD1. The CDR3 is made up of 14 amino acids. Germline values: CDR1 SEHNR, CDR2 FQNEAQ (reference sequence). Trimming cost V 4 bases and J 6 bases; bases outside gene matches: 3. The CDR3 is CASSSGTGENTIYF. The CDR3 DNA reads as TGTGCCAGCAGCTCCGGGACAGGGGAAAACACCATATATTTT.

This chain links TRBV5-6 with TRBJ1-6; 9 positions match TRBD1. The CDR3 runs 15 residues. Germline V lookup: CDR1 SGHDT, CDR2 YYEEEE. V trimming: 2 bases; J trimming: 11 bases; junction bases outside the gene matches: 8. CDR3 protein: CASSFGQGLITPLHF. CDR3 bases: TGTGCCAGCAGCTTTGGACAGGGGCTGATAACACCCCTCCACTTT.

The chain recombines TRBV7-8 with TRBJ2-5, with 9 bases identical to TRBD2. The V and J ends lost 0 bases and 7 bases, in that order; junction bases with no gene match: 9. CDR3 length: 16 residues. From germline, CDR1 is SGHVS and CDR2 FQNEAQ. The CDR3 coding sequence is TGTGCCAGCAGCTTAGCGCAAGCGGGGGGCCGCGGGACCCAGTACTTC. Translated, it gives CASSLAQAGGRGTQYF.

This chain joins TRBV7-3 and TRBJ2-1; 7 bases line up with TRBD2. CDR1 and CDR2 from the germline V gene are SGHTA and FQGTGA. Unmatched junction bases numbered 5, after V lost 5 bases and J lost 4 bases. The CDR3 runs 14 residues. CDR3 region: CASSTPGLYNEQFF. The CDR3 DNA is TGTGCCAGCAGCACCCCGGGACTATACAATGAGCAGTTCTTC.

This rearrangement joins TRBV27 to TRBJ2-5; TRBD2 matches 14 bases. With V trimmed by 6 bases and J by 5 bases, 8 bases remained unmatched. This CDR3 is 16 amino acids long. CDR1 MNHEY and CDR2 SMNVEV come from the germline V gene (reference sequence). CDR3: CASSTTSGGAGETQYF. DNA for the CDR3: TGTGCCAGCAGCACGACTAGCGGGGGGGCGGGGGAGACCCAGTACTTC.

The V call is TRBV9, the J call TRBJ2-1, with a weak D call TRBD2 (6 bases). V lost 1 base and J 6 bases, leaving 17 bases between the germline ends. Germline-derived CDR1 and CDR2 are SGDLS and YYNGEE. The CDR3 is 16 amino acids. The CDR3 reads CASSVLTVAGGNEQFF. CDR3 DNA sequence: TGTGCCAGCAGCGTATTGACCGTCGCCGGGGGCAATGAGCAGTTCTTC.

This clone was detected ten times or more. The J gene is TRBJ1-2, the V gene TRBV6-5, with TRBD1 matching 8 bases. V was pared by 6 bases and J by 4 bases, with 7 bases of the junction left unmatched. The CDR3 spans 14 residues. CDR1 is MNHEY, CDR2 SVGAGI, per germline. The CDR3 spells CASSGDRNFYGYTF. The CDR3 DNA is TGTGCCAGCAGCGGGGACAGGAATTTCTATGGCTACACCTTC.